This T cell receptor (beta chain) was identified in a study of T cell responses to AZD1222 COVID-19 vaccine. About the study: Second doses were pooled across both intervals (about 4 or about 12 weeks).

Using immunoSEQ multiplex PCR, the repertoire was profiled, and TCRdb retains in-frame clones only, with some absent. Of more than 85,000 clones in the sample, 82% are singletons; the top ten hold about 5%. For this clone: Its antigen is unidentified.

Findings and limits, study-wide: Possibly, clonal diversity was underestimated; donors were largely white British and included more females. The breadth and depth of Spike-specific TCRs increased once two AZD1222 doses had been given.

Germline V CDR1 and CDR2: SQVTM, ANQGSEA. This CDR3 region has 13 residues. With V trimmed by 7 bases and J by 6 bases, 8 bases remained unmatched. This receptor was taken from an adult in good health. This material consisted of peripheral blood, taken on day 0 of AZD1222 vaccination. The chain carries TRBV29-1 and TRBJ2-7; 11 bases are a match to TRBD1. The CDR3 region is CSAWTGGYGEQYF. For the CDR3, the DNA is TGCAGCGCCTGGACAGGGGGCTACGGCGAGCAGTACTTC.